Here is one T cell receptor beta chain with its context. PCR employed 60 Vbeta and 13 Jbeta primers. TCRdb's table, derived via immunoSEQ multiplex PCR, lists solely in-frame clones and lacks some. Among some 140,000 clones listed, nearly 80% were seen once. This entry belongs to a study of cytomegalovirus exposure and HLA in healthy donors. With V trimmed by 4 bases and J by 8 bases, 15 bases remained unmatched. The germline V gene encodes CDR1 SGHNT and CDR2 YYREEE (reference sequence). The CDR3 contains 16 residues. The chain uses TRBV5-4 and TRBJ2-3, with 8 bases lining up with TRBD1. The receptor was derived from a male donor in good health and CMV-seronegative. Sequencing input: PBMCs. The CDR3 protein is CASSSGTGQTRGTQYF. DNA for the CDR3: TGTGCCAGCAGCAGTGGGACAGGACAAACCAGGGGTACGCAGTATTTT.